These T cell receptor beta chains were read from a single sample in a study of control samples from healthy donors and cancer patients. Sequencing used immunoSEQ multiplex PCR; TCRdb keeps in-frame clones, though not all of them. The sample carries 90,000 to 150,000 clones, approximately 89% recorded once. What was sequenced was blood. These receptor sequences come from a woman under 30 in good health. The CDR3 runs from the conserved cysteine through the conserved F or W. D genes are given only for firm matches. A clone size is listed for some rows: how often the clone was seen (once, few, many), or a class if it is expanded.

-	TRBD2	TRBJ2-7	TRBV6-2/TRBV6-3	CASSYRTSGTFYEQYF	TGTGCCAGCAGTTACCGGACTAGCGGAACTTTCTACGAGCAGTACTTC
once	TRBD1	TRBJ1-6	TRBV19	CASSILAEQGNSPLHF	TGTGCCAGTAGTATACTAGCGGAACAGGGGAATTCACCCCTCCACTTT
-	-	TRBJ1-5	TRBV6-2/TRBV6-3	CASSYLRADQPQHF	TGTGCCAGCAGTTACCTCCGGGCGGATCAGCCCCAGCATTTT
-	TRBD2	TRBJ2-1	TRBV11-2	CASSLTSGSDEQFF	TGTGCCAGCAGTTTGACTAGCGGGAGTGATGAGCAGTTCTTC
-	TRBD2	TRBJ2-7	TRBV6-5	CASSLTSGYEQYF	TGTGCCAGCAGCCTGACTAGCGGGTACGAGCAGTACTTC
-	-	TRBJ1-1	TRBV15	CATSRDETDKAFF	TGTGCCACCAGCAGAGATGAGACGGATAAAGCTTTCTTT
-	TRBD2	TRBJ2-5	TRBV7-2	CASSQRTSGRSETQYF	TGTGCCAGCAGCCAACGGACTAGCGGGAGGTCAGAGACCCAGTACTTC
few	TRBD2	TRBJ2-7	TRBV4-2	CASSQDIAGDYEQYF	TGTGCCAGCAGCCAAGATATAGCGGGAGACTACGAGCAGTACTTC
-	-	TRBJ2-5	TRBV9	CASSVLGSQEETQYF	TGTGCCAGCAGCGTATTAGGCAGCCAGGAGGAGACCCAGTACTTC
-	-	TRBJ1-1	TRBV24-1	CATSDCGQRNTEAFF	TGTGCCACCAGTGATTGCGGACAGAGGAACACTGAAGCTTTCTTT
-	TRBD1	TRBJ2-7	TRBV19	CASSTRRTGSYEQYF	TGTGCCAGTAGTACTAGAAGGACAGGCTCCTACGAGCAGTACTTC
-	-	TRBJ2-3	TRBV3-1/TRBV3-2	CASSQGPDTQYF	TGTGCCAGCAGCCAAGGGCCAGATACGCAGTATTTT
-	-	TRBJ2-5	TRBV2	CASTDASTQETQYF	TGTGCCAGCACTGATGCCAGTACTCAAGAGACCCAGTACTTC
-	TRBD2	TRBJ2-7	TRBV4-2	CASSQTTPTSGAYEQYF	TGTGCCAGCAGCCAGACCACGCCGACTAGCGGGGCCTACGAGCAGTACTTC
-	-	TRBJ2-3	TRBV21-1	CASSKREGGSTDTQYF	TGTGCCAGCAGCAAACGGGAGGGAGGTAGCACAGATACGCAGTATTTT
-	-	TRBJ1-2	TRBV9	CASSVSSGLPSGYTF	TGTGCCAGCAGCGTAAGCTCAGGCCTGCCCTCTGGCTACACCTTC
-	-	TRBJ1-1	TRBV14	CASSQGVGRALNTEAFF	TGTGCCAGCAGCCAAGGAGTAGGGAGGGCTCTGAACACTGAAGCTTTCTTT
-	TRBD2	TRBJ2-2	TRBV7-2	CASSPRGGVNPGELFF	TGTGCCAGCAGCCCGCGGGGGGGGGTTAACCCCGGGGAGCTGTTTTTT
-	-	TRBJ2-3	TRBV28	CASTLVVAARSTDTQYF	TGTGCCAGCACCTTAGTGGTGGCAGCGAGAAGCACAGATACGCAGTATTTT
once	-	TRBJ2-7	TRBV5-4	CASSLGMTSYEQYF	TGTGCCAGCAGCTTAGGAATGACCTCCTACGAGCAGTACTTC
once	-	TRBJ2-1	TRBV11-1	CASSLGPNEQFF	TGTGCCAGCAGCCTGGGACCGAATGAGCAGTTCTTC
-	-	TRBJ1-5	TRBV5-1	CASSLAPTDSNQPQHF	TGCGCCAGCAGCTTGGCGCCAACCGATAGCAATCAGCCCCAGCATTTT
-	-	TRBJ2-3	TRBV9	CASSVATPDTQYF	TGTGCCAGCAGCGTAGCCACTCCAGATACGCAGTATTTT
-	-	TRBJ2-6	TRBV24-1	CATSDAVSQFSGANVLTF	TGTGCCACCAGTGATGCGGTCAGCCAGTTCTCTGGGGCCAACGTCCTGACTTTC
-	-	TRBJ2-5	TRBV9	CASSVHPRAQETQYF	TGTGCCAGCAGCGTGCATCCGAGAGCCCAAGAGACCCAGTACTTC
-	TRBD1	TRBJ1-2	TRBV30	CAWSRTGTGYTF	TGTGCCTGGAGTAGGACAGGGACTGGCTACACCTTC
-	-	TRBJ2-7	TRBV4-3	CASSQEPGQSYEQYF	TGCGCCAGCAGCCAAGAACCCGGACAGTCCTACGAGCAGTACTTC
-	-	TRBJ1-6	TRBV14	CASSQLGGSYNSPLHF	TGTGCCAGCAGCCAATTGGGGGGCTCCTATAATTCACCCCTCCACTTT
once	TRBD1	TRBJ2-7	TRBV5-4	CASRRDSSYEQYF	TGTGCCAGCAGGAGGGACAGCTCCTACGAGCAGTACTTC
-	-	TRBJ2-1	TRBV9	CASSETSYPHNEQFF	TGTGCCAGCAGCGAAACTAGCTACCCACACAATGAGCAGTTCTTC
-	-	TRBJ2-3	TRBV30	CAWRGGVTGTQYF	TGTGCCTGGAGGGGGGGAGTCACGGGTACGCAGTATTTT
-	TRBD1	TRBJ2-7	TRBV6-5	CASSYGDRPYEQYF	TGTGCCAGCAGTTACGGGGACAGGCCCTACGAGCAGTACTTC
few	-	TRBJ2-3	TRBV18	CASSSRRDVTDTQYF	TGTGCCAGCTCATCACGCCGGGACGTCACAGATACGCAGTATTTT
-	TRBD1	TRBJ1-1	TRBV2	CASSGQGARVTEAFF	TGTGCCAGCAGTGGTCAGGGGGCGCGAGTTACTGAAGCTTTCTTT
-	TRBD2	TRBJ2-7	TRBV27	CASSLWGGYEQYF	TGTGCCAGCAGTTTATGGGGGGGCTACGAGCAGTACTTC
-	TRBD1	TRBJ1-5	TRBV27	CASRDRGKSNQPQHF	TGTGCCAGCCGGGACAGGGGGAAAAGCAATCAGCCCCAGCATTTT
-	-	TRBJ2-1	TRBV6-5	CASSQSGTGVNEQFF	TGTGCCAGCAGCCAATCGGGGACTGGGGTCAATGAGCAGTTCTTC
-	-	TRBJ2-1	TRBV18	CASSQTILDEQFF	TGTGCCAGCTCACAAACCATCTTGGATGAGCAGTTCTTC
-	-	TRBJ2-5	TRBV29-1	CSATGQYQETQYF	TGCAGCGCAACCGGACAGTACCAAGAGACCCAGTACTTC
-	-	TRBJ1-2	TRBV30	CAWSSQGYDGYTF	TGTGCCTGGAGTTCCCAGGGGTACGATGGCTACACCTTC
-	-	TRBJ2-3	TRBV19	CASSSGNPTDTQYF	TGTGCCAGTAGTAGCGGCAACCCCACAGATACGCAGTATTTT
-	-	TRBJ2-3	TRBV6-2/TRBV6-3	CASSHLGDTQYF	TGTGCCAGCAGTCACCTGGGGGATACGCAGTATTTT
-	TRBD2	TRBJ2-7	TRBV28	CASSLSTSGGPSSYEQYF	TGTGCCAGCAGTTTATCGACTAGCGGGGGGCCCAGCTCCTACGAGCAGTACTTC
once	-	TRBJ2-5	TRBV5-1	CASSLLRGPQETQYF	TGCGCCAGCAGCTTGCTCAGGGGACCTCAAGAGACCCAGTACTTC
-	TRBD1	TRBJ2-5	TRBV7-2	CASSSLASRGLETQYF	TGTGCCAGCAGCTCATTAGCCTCCAGGGGGCTGGAGACCCAGTACTTC
-	-	TRBJ2-7	TRBV3-1/TRBV3-2	CASSPGRRSYEQYF	TGTGCCAGCAGTCCCGGGCGGCGCTCCTACGAGCAGTACTTC
once	-	TRBJ1-4	TRBV7-2	CASSLSFYGQGSNEKLFF	TGTGCCAGCAGCTTAAGCTTCTACGGGCAAGGCTCGAATGAAAAACTGTTTTTT
once	TRBD2	TRBJ2-3	TRBV27	CASSLKLAGVTDTQYF	TGTGCCAGCAGTTTAAAACTAGCGGGGGTCACAGATACGCAGTATTTT
-	TRBD2	TRBJ2-1	TRBV15	CATSRPGLADTSYNEQFF	TGTGCCACCAGCAGACCGGGACTAGCGGATACCTCCTACAATGAGCAGTTCTTC
-	-	TRBJ1-1	TRBV5-6	CASSLGRRHPPEAFF	TGTGCCAGCAGCTTGGGTCGCCGGCACCCCCCTGAAGCTTTCTTT
few	-	TRBJ1-5	TRBV6-5	CASSTTVNQPQHF	TGTGCCAGCAGTACGACAGTCAATCAGCCCCAGCATTTT
-	-	TRBJ1-1	TRBV6-2/TRBV6-3	CASSYARGTEAFF	TGTGCCAGCAGTTACGCTAGGGGGACTGAAGCTTTCTTT
few	TRBD2	TRBJ2-7	TRBV27	CASSTDQREGKEQYF	TGTGCCAGCAGTACAGATCAGCGGGAAGGTAAAGAGCAGTACTTC
-	TRBD1	TRBJ2-7	TRBV9	CASSFSGDSTYEQYF	TGTGCCAGCAGCTTCTCTGGGGACAGCACCTACGAGCAGTACTTC
-	TRBD2	TRBJ2-5	TRBV14	CASSQGTLAGGLMETQYF	TGTGCCAGCAGCCAAGGAACACTAGCGGGGGGGCTTATGGAGACCCAGTACTTC
-	TRBD1	TRBJ1-1	TRBV7-2	CASSLAGTANTEAFF	TGTGCCAGCAGCTTAGCGGGGACAGCCAACACTGAAGCTTTCTTT
-	-	TRBJ1-4	TRBV7-8	CASSFESAANEKLFF	TGTGCCAGCAGCTTTGAGTCCGCGGCTAATGAAAAACTGTTTTTT
-	-	TRBJ1-1	TRBV27	CASSKTANTEAFF	TGTGCCAGCAGTAAAACAGCGAACACTGAAGCTTTCTTT
-	-	TRBJ2-7	TRBV9	CASALGDGATYEQYF	TGTGCCAGCGCTTTGGGGGACGGGGCTACCTACGAGCAGTACTTC